The T cell receptor (beta chain) described here comes from a study of blood T cells in healthy people across ages. Using a J-beta primer mix together with a sample-barcoded 5' primer, a second PCR was run for roughly 6 to 12 cycles. MiXCR, applied by TCRdb to the 5' RACE reads, yields one record per CDR3 protein. The sample records some 800,000 distinct CDR3 sequences, roughly 25% being singletons. This same sample was also taken into another study, of T cells of mothers and their children. According to that study: Per child, about 3 million TCR beta CDR3 reads were obtained, against over 9 million per mother.

The clonotype was recovered from a boy between 10 and 17 years old in good health. Sequencing was carried out using blood.

The CDR3 loop is CASSRGAARAADEQFF. The CDR3 nucleotides are TGTGCCAGCAGCAGAGGGGCAGCTAGGGCTGCGGATGAGCAGTTCTTC. The chain combines TRBV3-1 with TRBJ2-1; D tentatively reads TRBD1 or TRBD2 (5 bases each). The germline V gene has CDR1 LGHDT and CDR2 YNNKEL (reference sequence). V lost 5 bases and J 8 bases, leaving 22 bases between the germline ends. The CDR3 is made up of 16 amino acids.